A selection of T cell receptor beta chains follows, all from one sample in a study of radiotherapy plus CTLA-4 blockade in lung cancer. Some clones are missing from TCRdb's copy, which holds only in-frame ones; the method was immunoSEQ multiplex PCR. Of about 73,000 clones in the sample, around 87% are singletons; the top ten hold around two fifths. The sequences come from peripheral blood, collected from a patient treated with radiotherapy plus ipilimumab. All receptors derive from a human donor with non-small cell lung cancer that progressed on radiotherapy plus ipilimumab. CDR3s include the opening cysteine and the closing phenylalanine or tryptophan. D genes are given only for firm matches. Only some rows state a clone size, as once, few, many or a class for expanded clones.

TRBJ1-2	NA	NA	TRBV6-1	TGTGCCAGCAGTTATGGCGGTCAGATCGCTGGCTACACCTTC	CASSYGGQIAGYTF
TRBJ2-2	once	TRBD2	TRBV28	TGTGCCAGCAGTCCTGGACTAGTTTTCGCCGGGGAGCTGTTTTTT	CASSPGLVFAGELFF
TRBJ2-1	NA	NA	TRBV6-5	TGTGCCAGCAGTTACACTCCCGGACTACGGAATGAGCAGTTCTTC	CASSYTPGLRNEQFF
TRBJ2-1	NA	NA	TRBV7-6	TGTGCCAGCAGCTTAGCTCCGTACAATGAGCAGTTCTTC	CASSLAPYNEQFF
TRBJ2-1	NA	TRBD1	TRBV7-9	TGTGCCAGCAGTCCAGGACAGGGAAGGACGGAGTTCTTC	CASSPGQGRTEFF
TRBJ1-5	NA	NA	TRBV6-6	TGTGCCAGCAGTGTCGGGACGGATGGCAATCAGCCCCAGCATTTT	CASSVGTDGNQPQHF
TRBJ2-1	NA	TRBD1	TRBV5-1	TGCGCCAGCAGCTATAGACAGGGTGATGAGCAGTTCTTC	CASSYRQGDEQFF
TRBJ1-5	NA	TRBD1	TRBV30	TGTGCCTGGGCCGGGACAGGGGGTTTCAATCAGCCCCAGCATTTT	CAWAGTGGFNQPQHF
TRBJ2-3	NA	TRBD1	TRBV6-1	TGTGCCGTAAACAGGGGCCCCACAGATACGCAGTATTTT	CAVNRGPTDTQYF
TRBJ2-1	NA	TRBD2	TRBV2	TGTGCCAGCCAACCACCGGGGGGGTCCTACAATGAGCAGTTCTTC	CASQPPGGSYNEQFF
TRBJ2-7	NA	NA	TRBV29-1	TGCAGCGTTGCCCACAGGGCAAGCTCCTACGAGCAGTACTTC	CSVAHRASSYEQYF
TRBJ2-4	once	TRBD1	TRBV25-1	TGTGCCAGCAGTGACGGACAGGGGATACTAGCCAAAAACATTCAGTACTTC	CASSDGQGILAKNIQYF
TRBJ2-5	NA	NA	TRBV6-5	TGTGCCAGCGGTTCGGAAAAGACCCAGTACTTC	CASGSEKTQYF
TRBJ2-7	NA	TRBD1	TRBV30	TGTGCCTGGAAAATCGGACAGGGGGTTTTCTACGAGCAGTACTTC	CAWKIGQGVFYEQYF
TRBJ2-1	large	NA	TRBV27	TGTGCCAGCAGTTACTCTAGGGGCCTTTTAAATGAGCAGTTCTTC	CASSYSRGLLNEQFF
TRBJ1-2	once	NA	TRBV5-1	TGCGCCAGCAGCTTGGTTATGAAGGACTATGGCTACACCTTC	CASSLVMKDYGYTF
TRBJ2-7	once	TRBD1	TRBV29-1	TGCAGCGTTGAAGGGACAGGGAAATACCCCGACGAGCAGTACTTC	CSVEGTGKYPDEQYF
TRBJ2-5	NA	NA	TRBV11-1	TGTGCCAGCAGCTTAGTCGGGGCATTGGAGACCCAGTACTTC	CASSLVGALETQYF
TRBJ2-1	NA	NA	TRBV2	TGTGCCAGCAGTGTACATAGCGGCTACAATGAGCAGTTCTTC	CASSVHSGYNEQFF
TRBJ2-7	NA	NA	TRBV6-6	TGTGCCAGCAGTTACAGCATCGACTCCTACGAGCAGTACTTC	CASSYSIDSYEQYF
TRBJ2-3	NA	TRBD1	TRBV29-1	TGCAGCGGTGGACAGGGAGATACGCAGTATTTT	CSGGQGDTQYF
TRBJ2-1	NA	TRBD2	TRBV5-1	TGCGCCAGCAGCTTGGGCGGGAGGCCCCCCAATGAGCAGTTCTTC	CASSLGGRPPNEQFF
TRBJ2-7	NA	NA	TRBV7-2	TGTGCCAGCAGCCGCAGTGGGGCGGGTTCCTACGAGCAGTACTTC	CASSRSGAGSYEQYF
TRBJ2-6	NA	NA	TRBV7-2	TGTGCCAGCAGCCGAAGGGGTGGTGGGGCCAACGTCCTGACTTTC	CASSRRGGGANVLTF
TRBJ1-2	NA	TRBD1	TRBV28	TGTGCCAGCGGAGGGACAGCTACCAGGGGCTACACCTTC	CASGGTATRGYTF
TRBJ2-7	NA	TRBD2	TRBV4-1	TGCGCCAGCAGCCAAAACCCTAGCGGGAGCCCCTACGAGCAGTACTTC	CASSQNPSGSPYEQYF
TRBJ2-5	once	NA	TRBV27	TGTGCCAGCAAGAGCAGGGCCCGCTACCAAGAGACCCAGTACTTC	CASKSRARYQETQYF
TRBJ1-5	NA	NA	TRBV19	TGTGCCAGTACTCGGAGAGGCAATCAGCCCCAGCATTTT	CASTRRGNQPQHF
TRBJ2-5	NA	NA	TRBV6-1	TGTGCCACCCACAATTTCAGGGGAGGAGAGACCCAGTACTTC	CATHNFRGGETQYF
TRBJ2-1	NA	TRBD2	TRBV7-2	TGTGCCAGCAGCCGGGACTACGGTGAGCAGTTCTTC	CASSRDYGEQFF
TRBJ2-3	NA	NA	TRBV5-1	TGCGCCAGCAGCTTCGAAGCTAGCACAGATACGCAGTATTTT	CASSFEASTDTQYF
TRBJ2-2	NA	NA	TRBV6-6	TGTGCCAGCGACAGAGACACCGGGGAGCTGTTTTTT	CASDRDTGELFF
TRBJ1-5	NA	TRBD1	TRBV5-1	TGCGCCAGCAGCTTGGGGACAGGAGGAAATCAGCCCCAGCATTTT	CASSLGTGGNQPQHF
TRBJ2-7	NA	NA	TRBV19	TGTGCCAGTAGTATAGTTGGGGGACAACGATCCTACGAGCAGTACTTC	CASSIVGGQRSYEQYF
TRBJ2-1	NA	TRBD1	TRBV28	TGTGCCAGCAGTTTGGGACAGGGGTTCAAAGAGCAGTTCTTC	CASSLGQGFKEQFF
TRBJ1-5	NA	NA	TRBV28	TGTGCCAGCAGTTTATTAGGGCAGCCCCAGCATTTT	CASSLLGQPQHF
TRBJ1-3	NA	TRBD1	TRBV30	TGTGCCTGGATGACAGGGGTACTAGGAAACACCATATATTTT	CAWMTGVLGNTIYF
TRBJ1-2	NA	NA	TRBV5-1	TGCGCCAGCAGTGCAGACAGGAACCGTCTTAACTATGGCTACACCTTC	CASSADRNRLNYGYTF
TRBJ2-2	NA	NA	TRBV11-2	TGTGCCAGCAGCTTAGCTTGGCGGAACACCGGGGAGCTGTTTTTT	CASSLAWRNTGELFF
TRBJ2-2	NA	NA	TRBV28	TGTGCCAGCAGTTTGGGGGCGGGGACGGGCACCGGGGAGCTGTTTTTT	CASSLGAGTGTGELFF